A selection of T cell receptor beta chains follows, all from one sample in a study of cytomegalovirus exposure and HLA in healthy donors. Generated by immunoSEQ multiplex PCR, the TCRdb table keeps only in-frame clones and is missing some. Its table lists about 140,000 clones. Sequencing used PBMCs. Source of these receptors: a woman aged 18-29 years in good health and CMV-seronegative. The CDR3 runs from the conserved cysteine through the conserved F or W. D genes are given only for firm matches.

V gene: TRBV5-1; D gene: TRBD2; CDR3 length: 17; J gene: TRBJ2-1; CDR3 DNA: TGCGCCAGCAGCCAGGTCCCCCTAAGCGGGAGGGCGGTTGAGCAGTTCTTC; CDR3 protein: CASSQVPLSGRAVEQFF
V gene: TRBV7-9; D gene: TRBD1; CDR3 length: 15; J gene: TRBJ1-2; CDR3 DNA: TGTGCCAGCAGCTTTAGCGGGACAGCTAACTATGGCTACACCTTC; CDR3 protein: CASSFSGTANYGYTF
V gene: TRBV6-5; D gene: NA; CDR3 length: 15; J gene: TRBJ2-1; CDR3 DNA: TGTGCCACCCAAAAAACTAGCTTTGTCTACAATGAGCAGTTCTTC; CDR3 protein: CATQKTSFVYNEQFF
V gene: TRBV10-3; D gene: TRBD1; CDR3 length: 14; J gene: TRBJ2-7; CDR3 DNA: TGTGCCATCAGCGCCGACAGGGGTTCCTACGAGCAGTACTTC; CDR3 protein: CAISADRGSYEQYF
V gene: TRBV11-1; D gene: TRBD1; CDR3 length: 15; J gene: TRBJ2-1; CDR3 DNA: TGTGCCAGCAGCTTTCGCGGGACAGGGGACAATGAGCAGTTCTTC; CDR3 protein: CASSFRGTGDNEQFF
V gene: TRBV19; D gene: TRBD1; CDR3 length: 14; J gene: TRBJ1-2; CDR3 DNA: TGTGCCGGTAGTAAGGACAGGGCGGGCTATGGCTACACCTTC; CDR3 protein: CAGSKDRAGYGYTF
V gene: TRBV2; D gene: TRBD1; CDR3 length: 14; J gene: TRBJ1-2; CDR3 DNA: TGTGCCAGTGGAGGGGGACAGTCCTTATATGGCTACACCTTC; CDR3 protein: CASGGGQSLYGYTF
V gene: TRBV19; D gene: NA; CDR3 length: 15; J gene: TRBJ2-6; CDR3 DNA: TGTGCCAGTAGTATCCCCCACTCTGGGGCCAACGTCCTGACTTTC; CDR3 protein: CASSIPHSGANVLTF
V gene: TRBV9; D gene: NA; CDR3 length: 17; J gene: TRBJ2-6; CDR3 DNA: TGTGCCAGCAGCGTAGGCGATTCCCTCTCTGGGGCCAACGTCCTGACTTTC; CDR3 protein: CASSVGDSLSGANVLTF
V gene: TRBV7-9; D gene: TRBD1; CDR3 length: 18; J gene: TRBJ2-2; CDR3 DNA: TGTGCCAGCAGCTTCCGGTTACAGGGGGCGATTAACACCGGGGAGCTGTTTTTT; CDR3 protein: CASSFRLQGAINTGELFF
V gene: TRBV6-5; D gene: NA; CDR3 length: 14; J gene: TRBJ1-1; CDR3 DNA: TGTGCCAGCAGTTACTCGGTGAGGAACACTGAAGCTTTCTTT; CDR3 protein: CASSYSVRNTEAFF
V gene: TRBV4-1; D gene: TRBD1; CDR3 length: 16; J gene: TRBJ1-1; CDR3 DNA: TGCGCCAGCAGCCAAGAACCCGGACAGGGGGGAACTGAAGCTTTCTTT; CDR3 protein: CASSQEPGQGGTEAFF
V gene: TRBV5-4; D gene: NA; CDR3 length: 15; J gene: TRBJ2-3; CDR3 DNA: TGTGCCAGCAGCTTGGCGGGAGTGGTGGCAGATACGCAGTATTTT; CDR3 protein: CASSLAGVVADTQYF
V gene: TRBV4-1; D gene: TRBD1; CDR3 length: 18; J gene: TRBJ1-3; CDR3 DNA: TGCGCCAGCAGCCAAGTTCTCATTACCGGGACAGGGGGAAACACCATATATTTT; CDR3 protein: CASSQVLITGTGGNTIYF
V gene: TRBV28; D gene: NA; CDR3 length: 11; J gene: TRBJ2-5; CDR3 DNA: TGTGCTCGGGTGCCTCAAGAGACCCAGTACTTC; CDR3 protein: CARVPQETQYF
V gene: TRBV19; D gene: TRBD2; CDR3 length: 13; J gene: TRBJ2-3; CDR3 DNA: TGTGCCAGTAGGGCTAGCGGGAGCGATACGCAGTATTTT; CDR3 protein: CASRASGSDTQYF
V gene: TRBV9; D gene: NA; CDR3 length: 16; J gene: TRBJ2-2; CDR3 DNA: TGTGCCAGCAGCGTAGCCATGGGGGCGCGGACCGGGGAGCTGTTTTTT; CDR3 protein: CASSVAMGARTGELFF
V gene: TRBV4-3; D gene: NA; CDR3 length: 15; J gene: TRBJ1-2; CDR3 DNA: TGCGCCAGCAGCCAAGAACTAGGTTGGCAGAGCGGCTACACCTTC; CDR3 protein: CASSQELGWQSGYTF
V gene: TRBV18; D gene: NA; CDR3 length: 15; J gene: TRBJ1-1; CDR3 DNA: TGTGCCAGCTCACCGGCCCTCGGGGGGGGCACTGAAGCTTTCTTT; CDR3 protein: CASSPALGGGTEAFF
V gene: TRBV5-1; D gene: NA; CDR3 length: 15; J gene: TRBJ2-6; CDR3 DNA: TGCGCCAGCAGCCGTCTAAACTCTGGGGCCAACGTCCTGACTTTC; CDR3 protein: CASSRLNSGANVLTF
V gene: TRBV10-3; D gene: NA; CDR3 length: 16; J gene: TRBJ2-7; CDR3 DNA: TGTGCCATCAGTGAGTCCGCGGCAGGGTTGCTTTACGAGCAGTACTTC; CDR3 protein: CAISESAAGLLYEQYF
V gene: TRBV6-1; D gene: NA; CDR3 length: 15; J gene: TRBJ1-2; CDR3 DNA: TGTGCCAGCAGTGAAGGGGCCGCAGCCACTTATGGCTACACCTTC; CDR3 protein: CASSEGAAATYGYTF
V gene: TRBV7-9; D gene: NA; CDR3 length: 14; J gene: TRBJ1-4; CDR3 DNA: TGTGCCAGCAGCCCGACAGGCTTTAATGAAAAACTGTTTTTT; CDR3 protein: CASSPTGFNEKLFF
V gene: TRBV9; D gene: TRBD1; CDR3 length: 15; J gene: TRBJ2-7; CDR3 DNA: TGTGCCAGCAGCGCCGGGACAGGGTACTCCTACGAGCAGTACTTC; CDR3 protein: CASSAGTGYSYEQYF
V gene: TRBV6-1; D gene: TRBD2; CDR3 length: 15; J gene: TRBJ2-1; CDR3 DNA: TGTGCCAGCAGTGAAGAGAGCGGGGGGGGCAATGAGCAGTTCTTC; CDR3 protein: CASSEESGGGNEQFF
V gene: TRBV28; D gene: TRBD2; CDR3 length: 13; J gene: TRBJ2-1; CDR3 DNA: TGTGCCAGCAGTCATAGCGGGAGCGGTGAGCAGTTCTTC; CDR3 protein: CASSHSGSGEQFF
V gene: TRBV27; D gene: TRBD2; CDR3 length: 14; J gene: TRBJ2-1; CDR3 DNA: TGTGCCAGCAGGCTAGCGGGAGCTGTGGATGAGCAGTTCTTC; CDR3 protein: CASRLAGAVDEQFF
V gene: TRBV29-1; D gene: NA; CDR3 length: 10; J gene: TRBJ2-3; CDR3 DNA: TGCAGCGGAGAGACAGATACGCAGTATTTT; CDR3 protein: CSGETDTQYF
V gene: TRBV4-1; D gene: NA; CDR3 length: 16; J gene: TRBJ1-4; CDR3 DNA: TGCGCCAGCAGCCAATCAGAGGACTCAACTAATGAAAAACTGTTTTTT; CDR3 protein: CASSQSEDSTNEKLFF
V gene: TRBV27; D gene: NA; CDR3 length: 18; J gene: TRBJ1-2; CDR3 DNA: TGTGCCAGCAGTTTATCGTTTGTCCCTGCAAAGGGGTACTATGGCTACACCTTC; CDR3 protein: CASSLSFVPAKGYYGYTF
V gene: TRBV5-1; D gene: TRBD1; CDR3 length: 16; J gene: TRBJ1-4; CDR3 DNA: TGCGCCAGCAGCGCGGGACAGGGAGTAACTAATGAAAAACTGTTTTTT; CDR3 protein: CASSAGQGVTNEKLFF
V gene: TRBV5-4; D gene: TRBD1; CDR3 length: 14; J gene: TRBJ2-7; CDR3 DNA: TGTGCCAGCAGCTTTGGGACAGGGGGCGACGAGCAGTACTTC; CDR3 protein: CASSFGTGGDEQYF
V gene: TRBV11-2; D gene: TRBD2; CDR3 length: 19; J gene: TRBJ2-5; CDR3 DNA: TGTGCCAGCAGCCCCCAGGGGGTAGCGGGAGGGCTTAAGGGGGAGACCCAGTACTTC; CDR3 protein: CASSPQGVAGGLKGETQYF
V gene: TRBV7-6; D gene: TRBD2; CDR3 length: 14; J gene: TRBJ2-1; CDR3 DNA: TGTGCCAGCAGCTTTAGCGGGAGTGGCTATGAGCAGTTCTTC; CDR3 protein: CASSFSGSGYEQFF
V gene: TRBV18; D gene: NA; CDR3 length: 14; J gene: TRBJ2-1; CDR3 DNA: TGTGCCAGCTCACCGGCAGAATCCTACAATGAGCAGTTCTTC; CDR3 protein: CASSPAESYNEQFF
V gene: TRBV7-2; D gene: TRBD1; CDR3 length: 15; J gene: TRBJ2-1; CDR3 DNA: TGTGCCAGCAGCTTAACCTCTGGACAGGGCAATGAGCAGTTCTTC; CDR3 protein: CASSLTSGQGNEQFF
V gene: TRBV29-1; D gene: NA; CDR3 length: 14; J gene: TRBJ2-5; CDR3 DNA: TGCAGCGTTGTTTGGAATAGCAGGGAAGAGACCCAGTACTTC; CDR3 protein: CSVVWNSREETQYF
V gene: TRBV19; D gene: TRBD1; CDR3 length: 15; J gene: TRBJ2-2; CDR3 DNA: TGTGCCAGTAGGAATCAGGGGGCTCACACCGGGGAGCTGTTTTTT; CDR3 protein: CASRNQGAHTGELFF
V gene: TRBV6-5; D gene: TRBD2; CDR3 length: 14; J gene: TRBJ2-1; CDR3 DNA: TGTGCCAGCAGACTTAGCGGGAGTAGCAATGAGCAGTTCTTC; CDR3 protein: CASRLSGSSNEQFF
V gene: TRBV29-1; D gene: TRBD1; CDR3 length: 13; J gene: TRBJ1-2; CDR3 DNA: TGCAGCGTTCGGACAGGGGCCTCGAATGGCTACACCTTC; CDR3 protein: CSVRTGASNGYTF
V gene: TRBV7-8; D gene: NA; CDR3 length: 13; J gene: TRBJ1-2; CDR3 DNA: TGTGCCAGCAGCATCTCCTCTAACTATGGCTACACCTTC; CDR3 protein: CASSISSNYGYTF
V gene: TRBV5-4; D gene: NA; CDR3 length: 14; J gene: TRBJ2-3; CDR3 DNA: TGTGCCAGCAGCTCCCCTAGGAGTGAAGATACGCAGTATTTT; CDR3 protein: CASSSPRSEDTQYF
V gene: TRBV7-9; D gene: TRBD1; CDR3 length: 13; J gene: TRBJ1-2; CDR3 DNA: TGTGCCAGCAGCCTCGGGACAGATCCTGGCTACACCTTC; CDR3 protein: CASSLGTDPGYTF
V gene: TRBV5-8; D gene: NA; CDR3 length: 15; J gene: TRBJ1-2; CDR3 DNA: TGTGCCAGCAGCTTTGGTGAGAGGGTCCACTATGGCTACACCTTC; CDR3 protein: CASSFGERVHYGYTF
V gene: TRBV11-3; D gene: TRBD1; CDR3 length: 14; J gene: TRBJ1-4; CDR3 DNA: TGTGCCAGCAGCCCTACCAGGGGGCTTGAAAAACTGTTTTTT; CDR3 protein: CASSPTRGLEKLFF
V gene: TRBV13; D gene: TRBD2; CDR3 length: 13; J gene: TRBJ2-5; CDR3 DNA: TGTGCCAGCAGACAAGCGGGAGCTGAGACCCAGTACTTC; CDR3 protein: CASRQAGAETQYF
V gene: TRBV10-2; D gene: TRBD2; CDR3 length: 14; J gene: TRBJ2-7; CDR3 DNA: TGCGCCAGCAGTGAAACTAGCGTCCCCTACGAGCAGTACTTC; CDR3 protein: CASSETSVPYEQYF
V gene: TRBV6-5; D gene: NA; CDR3 length: 15; J gene: TRBJ2-3; CDR3 DNA: TGTGCCAGCAGTTACTCAGGGGGAATGGCAGATACGCAGTATTTT; CDR3 protein: CASSYSGGMADTQYF
V gene: TRBV6-1; D gene: NA; CDR3 length: 13; J gene: TRBJ2-5; CDR3 DNA: TGTGCCAGCAGTAGGGACATCGAAGAGACCCAGTACTTC; CDR3 protein: CASSRDIEETQYF
V gene: TRBV7-9; D gene: NA; CDR3 length: 13; J gene: TRBJ1-1; CDR3 DNA: TGTGCCAGCAGCCCAGGAACTAACACTGAAGCTTTCTTT; CDR3 protein: CASSPGTNTEAFF
V gene: TRBV11-2; D gene: NA; CDR3 length: 12; J gene: TRBJ2-1; CDR3 DNA: TGTGCCAGCAGCTTACAGAGGAATGAGCAGTTCTTC; CDR3 protein: CASSLQRNEQFF
V gene: TRBV19; D gene: TRBD2; CDR3 length: 15; J gene: TRBJ2-1; CDR3 DNA: TGTGCCAGCGGGACTAGCGGGGGCCTCCACAATGAGCAGTTCTTC; CDR3 protein: CASGTSGGLHNEQFF
V gene: TRBV11-2; D gene: NA; CDR3 length: 13; J gene: TRBJ2-2; CDR3 DNA: TGTGCCAGCAGCTTAGGAGCCGCCGGGGAGCTGTTTTTT; CDR3 protein: CASSLGAAGELFF